This is a list of T cell receptor beta chains from one sample in a study of T cells in Graves' hyperthyroidism and ophthalmopathy. TCRdb re-derived calls from the multiplex PCR reads in MiXCR, one entry per CDR3 protein. Of some 510,000 distinct CDR3 sequences listed, about 45% are singletons. Sequenced: peripheral blood or thyroid tissue (not recorded which). These receptors were obtained from a woman in her late teens or twenties with Graves' hyperthyroidism. CDR3s include the opening cysteine and the closing phenylalanine or tryptophan. The order of the fields is J gene, V gene, clone size, D gene, CDR3 DNA, CDR3 protein. The D gene is left open where the match is weak. A clone size is listed for some rows: how often the clone was seen (once, few, many), or a class if it is expanded.

j_gene: TRBJ2-5; v_gene: TRBV2; abundance: -; d_gene: TRBD2; CDR3nt: TGTGCCGGACCCAGAGCGGGAGACCAAGAGACCCAGTACTTC; CDR3aa: CAGPRAGDQETQYF
j_gene: TRBJ2-2; v_gene: TRBV29-1; abundance: few; d_gene: -; CDR3nt: TGCAGCGTTGGGCCGGGGACCGGGGAGCTGTTTTTT; CDR3aa: CSVGPGTGELFF
j_gene: TRBJ2-7; v_gene: TRBV19; abundance: few; d_gene: -; CDR3nt: TGTGCCAGCAGCTATGGTGCAGGGGAAGGCGAGCAGTACTTC; CDR3aa: CASSYGAGEGEQYF
j_gene: TRBJ1-5; v_gene: TRBV19; abundance: few; d_gene: -; CDR3nt: TGTGCCAGTGGGGAGCAGGGAGAGAAGCCCCAGCATTTT; CDR3aa: CASGEQGEKPQHF
j_gene: TRBJ2-5; v_gene: TRBV7-6; abundance: -; d_gene: -; CDR3nt: TGTGCCAGCAGCTTAGCGCTGGGAGTAGGGTTGGAGACCCAGTACTTC; CDR3aa: CASSLALGVGLETQYF
j_gene: TRBJ2-6; v_gene: TRBV15; abundance: -; d_gene: -; CDR3nt: TGTGCCACCAGCAGTCCGCGGACTGGGGCCAACGTCCTGACTTTC; CDR3aa: CATSSPRTGANVLTF
j_gene: TRBJ1-2; v_gene: TRBV2; abundance: few; d_gene: -; CDR3nt: TGTGCCAGCACGGGGGGCTGGCGTGGCTACACCTTC; CDR3aa: CASTGGWRGYTF
j_gene: TRBJ1-4; v_gene: TRBV6-1; abundance: once; d_gene: -; CDR3nt: TGTGCCAGCAGAAGAGACCGCGTCGATGAAAAACTGTTTTTT; CDR3aa: CASRRDRVDEKLFF
j_gene: TRBJ1-2; v_gene: TRBV7-8; abundance: -; d_gene: -; CDR3nt: TGTGCCAGCAGCTTAGAAATAGGACGTGGCTACACCTTC; CDR3aa: CASSLEIGRGYTF
j_gene: TRBJ2-2; v_gene: TRBV19; abundance: -; d_gene: -; CDR3nt: TGTGCCAGTAGTATAACCAGGGGTGGCACCGGGGAGCTGTTTTTT; CDR3aa: CASSITRGGTGELFF
j_gene: TRBJ2-5; v_gene: TRBV7-9; abundance: -; d_gene: -; CDR3nt: TGTGCCAGCAGCCAGGAAACAACAGGGCTGGAAGAGACCCAGTACTTC; CDR3aa: CASSQETTGLEETQYF
j_gene: TRBJ1-4; v_gene: TRBV20-1; abundance: few; d_gene: -; CDR3nt: TGCAGTGCTAGAACCGCGAGCGGAGGAGGGGAAAAACTGTTTTTT; CDR3aa: CSARTASGGGEKLFF
j_gene: TRBJ1-1; v_gene: TRBV7-8; abundance: few; d_gene: TRBD1; CDR3nt: TGTGCCAGCAGCTTCACCCGGGACAGTACTGAAGCTTTCTTT; CDR3aa: CASSFTRDSTEAFF
j_gene: TRBJ2-5; v_gene: TRBV7-9; abundance: -; d_gene: -; CDR3nt: TGTGCCAGCAGCTTGGAGGATCTAGAGACCCAGTACTTC; CDR3aa: CASSLEDLETQYF
j_gene: TRBJ1-6; v_gene: TRBV6-5; abundance: -; d_gene: TRBD1; CDR3nt: TGTGCCATTGGACCGGGACAGGGCCTTTCACCCCTCCACTTT; CDR3aa: CAIGPGQGLSPLHF
j_gene: TRBJ1-1; v_gene: TRBV20-1; abundance: few; d_gene: -; CDR3nt: TGCAGTGCTCAGACACCGAACACTGAAGCTTTCTTT; CDR3aa: CSAQTPNTEAFF
j_gene: TRBJ1-2; v_gene: TRBV20-1; abundance: few; d_gene: -; CDR3nt: TGCAGTGCTAGACACAGAAACTATGGCTACACCTTC; CDR3aa: CSARHRNYGYTF
j_gene: TRBJ1-1; v_gene: TRBV20-1; abundance: -; d_gene: TRBD1; CDR3nt: TGCAGTGCTAACCCAGGACAGGGCGACACTGAAGCTTTCTTT; CDR3aa: CSANPGQGDTEAFF
j_gene: TRBJ1-3; v_gene: TRBV29-1; abundance: -; d_gene: TRBD1; CDR3nt: TGCAGCGTCAAGTCGGACAGGGGATCGTCTGGAAACACCATATATTTT; CDR3aa: CSVKSDRGSSGNTIYF
j_gene: TRBJ2-7; v_gene: TRBV20-1; abundance: many; d_gene: -; CDR3nt: TGCAGTGCTAGAGAAATTGTAGCGTACGAGCAGTACTTC; CDR3aa: CSAREIVAYEQYF
j_gene: TRBJ2-2; v_gene: TRBV20-1; abundance: -; d_gene: -; CDR3nt: TGCAGTGCTAGAGGCCAGGGATCGGCCGGGGAGCTGTTTTTT; CDR3aa: CSARGQGSAGELFF
j_gene: TRBJ2-5; v_gene: TRBV7-9; abundance: -; d_gene: -; CDR3nt: TGTGCCAGCAGCTTGCCCCCGTTTCATGAGACCCAGTACTTC; CDR3aa: CASSLPPFHETQYF
j_gene: TRBJ2-7; v_gene: TRBV7-9; abundance: -; d_gene: TRBD1; CDR3nt: TGTGCCAGCAGCATCCGACAGGGGGTCTCCGAGCAGTACTTC; CDR3aa: CASSIRQGVSEQYF
j_gene: TRBJ2-7; v_gene: TRBV5-1; abundance: -; d_gene: -; CDR3nt: TGCGCCAGCAGCTTGCAGGGGGGTAGCTCCTACGAGCAGTACTTC; CDR3aa: CASSLQGGSSYEQYF
j_gene: TRBJ1-5; v_gene: TRBV5-1; abundance: -; d_gene: -; CDR3nt: TGCGCCAGCAGCTTGGCAGGGTACAGGGATTGTCAGCCCCAGCATTTT; CDR3aa: CASSLAGYRDCQPQHF
j_gene: TRBJ1-3; v_gene: TRBV6-5; abundance: -; d_gene: -; CDR3nt: TGTGCCAGCAGTTTCCGGCCCTCTGGAAACACCATATATTTT; CDR3aa: CASSFRPSGNTIYF
j_gene: TRBJ2-7; v_gene: TRBV7-9; abundance: -; d_gene: -; CDR3nt: TGTGCCAGCAGCTTAGCGGTGGCTTTGAGGGAGCAGTACTTC; CDR3aa: CASSLAVALREQYF
j_gene: TRBJ2-5; v_gene: TRBV7-2; abundance: -; d_gene: -; CDR3nt: TGTGCCAGCAGCCCGCTTATAGCTGGAGGAGCATGGGAGACCCAGTACTTC; CDR3aa: CASSPLIAGGAWETQYF
j_gene: TRBJ1-3; v_gene: TRBV5-6; abundance: -; d_gene: -; CDR3nt: TGTGCCAGCAGGAAAGACATTGCCGGAAACACCATATATTTT; CDR3aa: CASRKDIAGNTIYF
j_gene: TRBJ1-2; v_gene: TRBV24-1; abundance: -; d_gene: TRBD1; CDR3nt: TGTGCCACCAGTGCGACAGGGTTTCGGGGCTACACCTTC; CDR3aa: CATSATGFRGYTF
j_gene: TRBJ2-5; v_gene: TRBV2; abundance: -; d_gene: -; CDR3nt: TGTGCCAGCAGTAAGGGGAGGTCGGTCGTGGAGACCCAGTACTTC; CDR3aa: CASSKGRSVVETQYF
j_gene: TRBJ1-4; v_gene: TRBV7-9; abundance: -; d_gene: -; CDR3nt: TGTGCCAGCAGCTACGGGGCGATATCAACTAATGAAAAACTGTTTTTT; CDR3aa: CASSYGAISTNEKLFF
j_gene: TRBJ2-7; v_gene: TRBV7-3; abundance: -; d_gene: TRBD2; CDR3nt: TGTGCCAGCAGCTTTTTTAGCGGGTCCTCCCACAATGAGCAGTACTTC; CDR3aa: CASSFFSGSSHNEQYF
j_gene: TRBJ1-1; v_gene: TRBV25-1; abundance: -; d_gene: -; CDR3nt: TGTGCCAGCAGTGCTCGGGAGGGAATTCGAACTGAAGCTTTCTTT; CDR3aa: CASSAREGIRTEAFF
j_gene: TRBJ2-5; v_gene: TRBV6-5; abundance: -; d_gene: -; CDR3nt: TGTGCCAGCAGTTACAGCTCCCCGGGTCCCCAAGAGACCCAGTACTTC; CDR3aa: CASSYSSPGPQETQYF